The source of this T cell receptor beta chain is a study of response to subunit inactivated influenza vaccine. There are a few counts of this clonotype. Per germline, CDR1 DFQATT and CDR2 SNEGSKA (reference sequence). This CDR3 is 13 amino acids long. Trimming removed 4 bases from V and 4 bases from J, with 11 bases in between. MiXCR was run by TCRdb on the RT-PCR reads, yielding one entry per CDR3 protein. The table shows around 650,000 distinct CDR3 sequences, with approximately 14% occurring only once. This sequence was found in a man between 45 and 60 years old who received an inactivated influenza vaccine. The sample in question was PBMCs from blood, obtained approximately 13 days after vaccination. The chain couples TRBV20-1 to TRBJ1-5, with D tentatively TRBD1 (5 bases). In DNA, the CDR3 is TGCAGTGCTAATGGGGACCAGAATCAGCCCCAGCATTTT. Its protein is CSANGDQNQPQHF.